The entry that follows covers one T cell receptor beta chain sequence. The antigen is undetermined. The data originate from a study of T cell repertoires in cytomegalovirus infection. Looking at the study overall: Shared public TCR beta signatures pointed to both CMV infection and a matching HLA type.

TCRdb passed the reads through MiXCR, listing each CDR3 protein once. The table lists around 100,000 distinct CDR3 sequences, roughly a quarter of them singletons. After removal of 2 bases from V and 0 bases from J, the junction contained 7 bases not matched to a gene. Looked up from germline, CDR1 is SGHVT and CDR2 is SQSDAQ. This CDR3 region has 18 residues. Overall study results and limits: Individuals carrying CMV plus the relevant HLA were identified by cumulative frequency of public TCR beta families.

The specimen was CD8+ T cells from PBMCs. The genes are TRBV7-4 and TRBJ2-3; 11 bases are a match to TRBD2. The receptor was derived from a human donor in good health (CMV status not recorded). Some clones in this sample may be carry-over from other donors' samples. CDR3 region: CASSLYGLAGPSTDTQYF. In DNA, the CDR3 is TGTGCCAGCAGCTTATATGGACTAGCGGGCCCTAGCACAGATACGCAGTATTTT.